This T cell receptor (beta chain) was documented in a study of T cell changes during pregnancy in multiple sclerosis. TCRdb's table, derived via immunoSEQ multiplex PCR, lists solely in-frame clones and lacks some. Here the sample spans about 34,000 clones, approximately 91% being singletons. Germline CDR1 LGHNA, CDR2 YSLEER. V lost 1 base, J lost 5 bases, and 8 bases stayed unmatched. The length of the CDR3 is 16 residues. This TCR was sampled from a female donor in good health, enrolled as a control in a pregnancy study. This material consisted of peripheral blood, taken in the second trimester of pregnancy. This chain joins TRBV4-3 and TRBJ1-2; 9 bases align to TRBD1. CDR3 nucleotides: TGCGCCAGCAGCCAAGGGCGATCCGGGACAGGGTATGGCTACACCTTC. Amino acid sequence: CASSQGRSGTGYGYTF.